This T cell receptor beta chain comes out of a study of blood T cell repertoires in COVID-19. Some clones are missing from TCRdb's copy, which holds only in-frame ones; the method was immunoSEQ multiplex PCR. The sample includes some 290,000 clones, around 92% of them seen just once. This clone was counted between two and nine times. V was cut by 4 bases and J by 0 bases, with 13 bases left in between. The germline CDR1 and CDR2 sequences are SGHNT and YYREEE (reference sequence). The length of the CDR3 is 16 residues. This receptor was taken from a woman aged 25-40 years who had recovered from COVID-19. The sample taken for sequencing was PBMCs or T cells enriched from blood (not recorded which). The V gene is TRBV5-4, the J gene TRBJ2-2, with TRBD1 as a possible D gene (6 bases). CDR3 bases: TGTGCCAGCAGCCTAGGGGGTTCGCCGAACACCGGGGAGCTGTTTTTT. Its protein is CASSLGGSPNTGELFF.